These 15 T cell receptor beta chains share one sample of origin, sequenced in a study of T-cell memory formation after mild COVID-19. TCRdb ran MiXCR on the 5' RACE reads and lists one entry per CDR3 protein. The sample contains tens of thousands of distinct CDR3 sequences, approximately 6.6% of which appear only once. The sequenced sample was PBMCs or a T cell subset sorted from them (not recorded which). The receptors here all came from a man between 18 and 29 years old who had mild COVID-19 (a few samples of this study predate the infection). Cell type and time point are not known.

This clonotype turned up a few times. The V call is TRBV7-9, the J call TRBJ2-6; D gene unclear. Germline lookup yields CDR1 SEHNR and CDR2 FQNEAQ (reference sequence). V was shortened by 2 bases and J by 0 bases, with 2 bases between the two germline ends. The CDR3 is made up of 14 amino acids. The CDR3 spells CASSLHSGANVLTF. The CDR3 DNA is TGTGCCAGCAGCTTACACTCTGGGGCCAACGTCCTGACTTTC.

Only a few counts were recorded for this clonotype. The chain recombines TRBV18 with TRBJ1-2, with D maybe TRBD1 (5 bases). V was cut by 2 bases and J by 3 bases, with 13 bases left in between. CDR1 is KGHSH, CDR2 LQKENI, per germline. This CDR3 spans 15 amino acids. CDR3 coding DNA: TGTGCCAGCTCACCAGTGAGACAGCGTGACTATGGCTACACCTTC. It is translated as CASSPVRQRDYGYTF.

This clonotype has a count of ten or more. CDR3 nucleotides: TGCGCCAGCAGCTTGGTGGGACAGGTGGGGACTGAAGCTTTCTTT. Encoded protein: CASSLVGQVGTEAFF. V and J are TRBV5-1 and TRBJ1-1, with 8 bases identical to TRBD1. The CDR3 spans 15 residues. The V segment lost 0 bases and the J segment 5 bases; nucleotides outside the gene matches: 6. Germline CDR1 SGHRS, CDR2 YFSETQ.

This clonotype was detected once. The chain recombines TRBV7-2 with TRBJ2-5; D gene unclear. The end of the DNA aligns better with TRBJ2-7, so the J call may be wrong. The CDR3 loop spans 12 amino acids. Germline CDR1 is SGHTA and CDR2 is FQGNSA. The CDR3 loop is CASSPRSIEQYF. In nucleotides, the CDR3 is TGTGCCAGCAGCCCGAGGTCGATCGAGCAGTACTTC.

This clonotype has only a few counts. V is TRBV4-1 and J is TRBJ2-3; TRBD2 agrees at 8 bases. Trimming took 3 bases from V and 0 from J; bases not matched to a gene: 5. CDR1 and CDR2 from the germline V gene are MGHRA and YSYEKL. There are 16 residues in the CDR3. CDR3 residues: CASSQLRGASTDTQYF. Here the CDR3 DNA reads TGCGCCAGCAGCCAGCTGCGGGGGGCTAGCACAGATACGCAGTATTTT.

This clonotype was found a few times. The CDR3 DNA follows: TGCAGCGTTGGAAGACTTGGCTACACCTTC. Translation: CSVGRLGYTF. This chain links TRBV29-1 with TRBJ1-2; D not certain. The CDR3 covers 10 residues. V lost 4 bases and J 7 bases, leaving 7 bases between the germline ends. Germline CDR1 SQVTM, CDR2 ANQGSEA. The full variable domain, rest sourced from reference TRBV29-1 and TRBJ1-2, is SAVISQKPSRDICQRGTSLTIQCQVDSQVTMMFWYRQQPGQSLTLIATANQGSEATYESGFVIDKFPISRPNLTFSTLTVSNMSPEDSSIYLCSVGRLGYTFGSGTRLTVV.

The sample holds a few counts of this clonotype. The rearrangement uses TRBV7-2 and TRBJ2-6, with D uncertain. Germline values: CDR1 SGHTA, CDR2 FQGNSA. The CDR3 runs to 16 residues. V shed 1 base and J shed 2 bases, with 9 bases lying between them. The CDR3 reads CASSLVRVAGANVLTF. CDR3 coding DNA: TGTGCCAGCAGCTTAGTTAGGGTCGCTGGGGCCAACGTCCTGACTTTC. Full variable domain (missing parts from reference TRBV7-2 and TRBJ2-6): GAGVSQSPSNKVTEKGKDVELRCDPISGHTALYWYRQSLGQGLEFLIYFQGNSAPDKSGLPSDRFSAERTGGSVSTLTIQRTQQEDSAVYLCASSLVRVAGANVLTFGAGSRLTVL.

The chain employs TRBV7-2 and TRBJ2-3; no reliable D call. Germline V lookup: CDR1 SGHTA, CDR2 FQGNSA. V gave up 0 bases and J gave up 2 bases, with 9 bases separating them. The CDR3 is 15 amino acids. The CDR3: CASSLALTFTDTQYF. CDR3 coding DNA: TGTGCCAGCAGCTTAGCGCTAACATTCACAGATACGCAGTATTTT.

DNA of the CDR3: TGTGCCAGCAGACGCGACGGACTCTATGGCTACACCTTC. This codes for CASRRDGLYGYTF. This chain joins TRBV6-5 and TRBJ1-2; no clear D gene. Germline-derived CDR1 and CDR2 are MNHEY and SVGAGI. There are 13 residues in the CDR3. V lost 6 bases to trimming and J lost 4 bases, with 12 bases between them.

The chain employs TRBV9 and TRBJ2-2; D unclear. This CDR3 has 12 amino acids. Deletions cut 2 bases from V and 7 bases from J, with 6 bases between. Per the germline V gene, CDR1 is SGDLS and CDR2 is YYNGEE. CDR3 sequence reads: CASSVSFGELFF. The CDR3 DNA reads TGTGCCAGCAGCGTTAGTTTCGGGGAGCTGTTTTTT. Full variable domain (rest looked up from reference TRBV9 and TRBJ2-2): DSGVTQTPKHLITATGQRVTLRCSPRSGDLSVYWYQQSLDQGLQFLIQYYNGEERAKGNILERFSAQQFPDLHSELNLSSLELGDSALYFCASSVSFGELFFGEGSRLTVL.

Many counts were recorded for this clonotype. The chain is built from TRBV7-3 and TRBJ2-1, with 8 bases lining up with TRBD2. The CDR3 sequence is 15 residues long. V lost 4 bases to trimming and J lost 4 bases; unmatched junction nucleotides: 6. CDR1 SGHTA and CDR2 FQGTGA come from the germline V gene. In nucleotides, the CDR3 is TGTGCCAGCAGCTCAACGGGGGGGCTTTACAATGAGCAGTTCTTC. This sequence encodes CASSSTGGLYNEQFF. Full variable domain (missing parts from reference TRBV7-3 and TRBJ2-1): GAGVSQTPSNKVTEKGKYVELRCDPISGHTALYWYRQSLGQGPEFLIYFQGTGAADDSGLPNDRFFAVRPEGSVSTLKIQRTERGDSAVYLCASSSTGGLYNEQFFGPGTRLTVL.

This clonotype showed up just a few times. This rearrangement joins TRBV6-5 to TRBJ1-6, with 7 bases aligning to TRBD1. This CDR3 is 15 amino acids long. V shed 5 bases and J 9 bases; nucleotides not matched to a gene: 10. The V gene's germline CDR1 is MNHEY and CDR2 SVGAGI. CDR3 sequence reads: CASSPQPGQISPLHF. CDR3 coding DNA: TGTGCCAGCAGTCCTCAGCCGGGACAGATTTCACCCCTCCACTTT.

The chain is built from TRBV12-2 and TRBJ2-5; TRBD1, the D gene given by the table, was not confirmed from the DNA. TRBV12-2 is listed as a pseudogene. The CDR3 consists of 18 residues. The CDR3 is CASRSHLGAGTAQETQYF. CDR3 coding DNA: TGTGCAAGTCGCTCCCACCTGGGAGCCGGGACAGCCCAAGAGACCCAGTACTTC.

This clonotype was seen a few times. This chain links TRBV5-1 with TRBJ2-1, with 8 positions matching TRBD2. The CDR3 is 14 amino acids. CDR1 and CDR2 from the germline V gene are SGHRS and YFSETQ. The J segment lost 8 bases and the V segment lost 4 bases, leaving 8 bases of the junction unmatched. The CDR3 spells CASSPGGAGDEQFF. CDR3 bases: TGCGCCAGCAGCCCCGGGGGGGCCGGCGATGAGCAGTTCTTC.

This sequence joins TRBV4-2 and TRBJ2-2; the match to TRBD1 covers 9 bases. V lost 2 bases to trimming and J lost 3 bases; unmatched junction nucleotides: 7. CDR3 length: 17 amino acids. Germline lookup yields CDR1 LGHNA and CDR2 YNFKEQ. CDR3: CASSQKWTGDDTGELFF. The CDR3 DNA sequence: TGTGCCAGCAGCCAAAAATGGACAGGGGATGACACCGGGGAGCTGTTTTTT.